Presented here are 9 T cell receptor beta chains from one specimen sequenced in a study of blood T cell repertoires in COVID-19. Sequencing was performed with immunoSEQ multiplex PCR; in TCRdb, only in-frame clones are kept and a portion is missing. Of under 90,000 clones in the sample, around 85% were seen once. Sequenced: peripheral blood. Receptor source: a man aged 60-69 years with acute or convalescent COVID-19.

The chain employs TRBV11-3 and TRBJ2-5; D might be TRBD2 (6 bases). Germline-derived CDR1 and CDR2 are SGHNT and YENEEA. V was trimmed by 1 base and J by 10 bases, leaving 13 bases between them. There are 13 residues in the CDR3. The DNA of the CDR3 is TGTGCCAGCAGCTTAGTGGCCGGCGGGGACCAGTACTTC. Amino acids: CASSLVAGGDQYF.

The rearrangement uses TRBV27 and TRBJ1-3, with D possibly matching TRBD1 (6 bases). V was shortened by 7 bases and J by 0 bases, with 13 bases between the two germline ends. The CDR3 is 15 amino acids. CDR1 is MNHEY, CDR2 SMNVEV, per germline (reference sequence). The CDR3 protein is CASKADRYSGNTIYF. CDR3 sequence (DNA): TGTGCCAGCAAAGCGGACAGATACTCTGGAAACACCATATATTTT.

J is TRBJ2-1 and V is TRBV5-1, with 7 bases aligning to TRBD2. V was clipped by 1 base and J by 9 bases; unmatched bases: 10. Per the germline V gene, CDR1 is SGHRS and CDR2 is YFSETQ. The CDR3 contains 15 residues. The chain's CDR3 is CASSLTGTTFGEQFF. The CDR3 coding sequence is TGCGCCAGCAGCTTGACCGGGACTACTTTTGGTGAGCAGTTCTTC.

This clone was detected once. This sequence joins TRBV6-2 or TRBV6-3 and TRBJ2-4; D is ambiguous. This CDR3 spans 14 amino acids. Trimming stripped 2 bases from V and 4 bases from J, with 9 bases between. The germline gives CDR1 MNHEY, CDR2 SVGEGT. CDR3 sequence: CASSYGGSKNIQYF. The CDR3 nucleotides are TGTGCCAGCAGTTACGGCGGCAGTAAAAACATTCAGTACTTC.

This chain connects TRBV11-2 to TRBJ1-2; 7 nucleotides agree with TRBD1. V lost 0 bases, J lost 5 bases, and 3 bases stayed unmatched. From germline, CDR1 is SGHAT and CDR2 FQNNGV. The CDR3 extends over 14 amino acids. In DNA form, the CDR3 reads TGTGCCAGCAGCTTAGAACCAGGGGGGTATGGCTACACCTTC. Translated, it gives CASSLEPGGYGYTF.

Only one count was recorded for this clone. V usage is TRBV7-3 and J usage is TRBJ2-3, with TRBD2 identical over 13 bases. The CDR3 has 18 residues. Trimming at V came to 4 bases and at J to 3 bases, leaving 10 bases not matched to a gene. In germline, CDR1 is SGHTA, CDR2 FQGTGA. The CDR3 region has the DNA TGTGCCAGCAGCTCCCCACTAGCGGGGGGGCCGGGGACAGATACGCAGTATTTT. This translates into CASSSPLAGGPGTDTQYF.

V usage is TRBV27 and J usage is TRBJ2-1, with unresolved D. CDR3 length: 13 amino acids. The V end was cut by 5 bases, the J end by 9 bases, with 14 bases between. CDR1 MNHEY and CDR2 SMNVEV come from the germline V gene (reference sequence). DNA for the CDR3: TGTGCCAGCAGTCCCTCGAGATTTCGTGAGCAGTTCTTC. It yields the protein CASSPSRFREQFF.

The rearrangement joins TRBV6-2 or TRBV6-3 to TRBJ1-4, with 11 bases aligning to TRBD1. V was pared by 5 bases and J by 17 bases, with 19 bases of the junction left unmatched. From germline, CDR1 is MNHEY and CDR2 SVGEGT. The CDR3 loop spans 16 amino acids. The CDR3 bases are TGTGCCAGCAGTCCGACCGGACAGGGGGCTCGCCCCCAAACATTTTTT. Protein sequence: CASSPTGQGARPQTFF.

V and J are TRBV21-1 and TRBJ2-1; TRBD1, the D gene given by the table, was not confirmed from the DNA. TRBV21-1 is given as a pseudogene. The CDR3 extends over 17 amino acids. The CDR3 DNA follows: TGTGCCAGCAGCCCCCCCGGGGGGACAGGGCTTAACAATGAGCAGTTCTTC. Its protein is CASSPPGGTGLNNEQFF.